The 23 T cell receptor beta chains below were found in one sample sequenced in a study of blood T cell repertoires in COVID-19. Sequenced by immunoSEQ multiplex PCR; TCRdb stores in-frame clones only, minus some. The sample contains around 250,000 clones, around 81% of which appear only once. The sample comprised peripheral blood. Receptors were obtained from a man younger than 45 who had recovered from COVID-19.

CDR3 sequence: CAISATQGSNQPQHF. CDR3 in DNA: TGTGCCATCAGTGCGACACAGGGAAGCAATCAGCCCCAGCATTTT. The gene calls are TRBV10-3 and TRBJ1-5; the D gene is possibly TRBD1 (6 bases). The CDR3 has 15 amino acids. The V gene lost 4 bases and the J gene lost 1 base, with 11 bases spanning the gap. Germline V lookup: CDR1 ENHRY, CDR2 SYGVKD.

The V call is TRBV5-6, the J call TRBJ1-6, with TRBD1 identical over 8 bases. The CDR3 runs to 15 residues. CDR1 and CDR2 from the germline V gene are SGHDT and YYEEEE. J was trimmed by 9 bases and V by 0 bases; bases with no gene match: 5. The CDR3 nucleotides read TGTGCCAGCAGCTTGGCCGCTACAGGGGGTTCACCCCTCCACTTT. Its translation: CASSLAATGGSPLHF.

The J gene is TRBJ2-2, the V gene TRBV4-1; no firm D call. CDR3 length equals 17 residues. The V and J ends lost 1 base and 0 bases respectively, with 12 bases between them. Germline assignment: CDR1 MGHRA and CDR2 YSYEKL. CDR3 residues: CASSQGDGTANTGELFF. The CDR3 bases are TGCGCCAGCAGCCAAGGCGATGGTACTGCGAACACCGGGGAGCTGTTTTTT.

The CDR3 loop reads CASSLGAYGYTF. Here the CDR3 DNA reads TGTGCCAGCAGCTTGGGCGCGTATGGCTACACCTTC. The rearrangement links TRBV5-6 to TRBJ1-2; D call uncertain. The V gene lost 0 bases and the J gene lost 5 bases, with 5 bases spanning the gap. Germline CDR1 reads SGHDT; CDR2 reads YYEEEE. The CDR3 sequence is 12 residues long.

To note about this clone: The same CDR3 arises from other DNA sequences in this sample as well. The gene calls are TRBV18 and TRBJ2-2, with a possible D match to TRBD2 (6 bases). V was clipped by 3 bases and J by 6 bases, with 8 bases between them. Per the germline V gene, CDR1 is KGHSH and CDR2 is LQKENI. This CDR3 comprises 13 residues. The CDR3 loop is CASSPRDSGELFF. The CDR3 bases are TGTGCCAGCTCACCGCGGGACTCCGGGGAGCTGTTTTTT.

The chain is built from TRBV10-3 and TRBJ1-1, with D unresolved. Deletions cut 11 bases from V and 2 bases from J, with 15 bases between. This CDR3 comprises 13 residues. CDR1 ENHRY and CDR2 SYGVKD come from the germline V gene. The CDR3 bases are TGTGCCGTACAGAGCCTCCCCAACACTGAAGCTTTCTTT. Protein sequence: CAVQSLPNTEAFF.

This clone has a single count. Additional DNA sequences in this sample encode the identical CDR3. The chain combines TRBV24-1 with TRBJ2-3, with 10 bases that match TRBD1. Germline V gives CDR1 KGHDR, CDR2 SFDVKD. The CDR3 consists of 15 residues. Trimming took 4 bases from V and 3 from J; bases not matched to a gene: 3. CDR3 sequence: CATSEPGQGTDTQYF. CDR3 sequence (DNA): TGTGCCACCAGTGAACCGGGACAGGGGACAGATACGCAGTATTTT.

The chain is built from TRBV7-9 and TRBJ1-1; D is undetermined. Between the trimmed V and J ends, which lost 2 bases and 0 bases, there was a span of 10 bases. Looked up from germline, CDR1 is SEHNR and CDR2 is FQNEAQ (reference sequence). There are 15 residues in the CDR3. CDR3 amino acids: CASSLLSPLNTEAFF. CDR3 DNA sequence: TGTGCCAGCAGCTTATTATCTCCTCTGAACACTGAAGCTTTCTTT.

The chain joins TRBV5-4 to TRBJ2-3; 7 bases align to TRBD1. This CDR3 contains 16 residues. Germline-derived CDR1 and CDR2 are SGHNT and YYREEE (reference sequence). V was pared by 3 bases and J by 3 bases, with 10 bases of the junction left unmatched. The CDR3 DNA follows: TGTGCCAGCAGCTCGAACAGGGGTATTTCGACAGATACGCAGTATTTT. Protein product: CASSSNRGISTDTQYF.

The chain is built from TRBV3-1 (or the pseudogene TRBV3-2) and TRBJ1-4, with TRBD1 identical over 7 bases. Germline-derived CDR1 and CDR2 are LGHDT and YNNKEL (reference sequence). The CDR3 is made up of 16 amino acids. With 2 bases clipped from V and 7 bases from J, the junction kept 10 bases outside the gene matches. CDR3 protein: CASSQRETGRSEKLFF. CDR3 DNA: TGTGCCAGCAGCCAAAGAGAGACAGGGAGGAGTGAAAAACTGTTTTTT.

The chain joins TRBV6-5 to TRBJ1-3; D is perhaps TRBD1 (6 bases). V was trimmed by 4 bases and J by 0 bases, leaving 10 bases between them. There are 15 residues in the CDR3. Germline assignment: CDR1 MNHEY and CDR2 SVGAGI. CDR3 sequence: CASSLGHFSGNTIYF. Written as DNA, the CDR3 is TGTGCCAGCAGTTTGGGACACTTCTCTGGAAACACCATATATTTT.

The CDR3 nucleotides read TGTGCCAGCAGTTCTTCAACTAGTTACGAGCAGTACGTC. Amino acids: CASSSSTSYEQYV. The chain employs TRBV6-6 and TRBJ2-7; D might be TRBD2 (5 bases). The length of the CDR3 is 13 residues. V was trimmed by 4 bases and J by 4 bases, leaving 11 bases between them. Per germline, CDR1 MNHNY and CDR2 SVGAGI (reference sequence).

The chain uses TRBV13 and TRBJ1-4, with D perhaps TRBD1 (6 bases). V was cut by 2 bases and J by 5 bases, with 21 bases left in between. There are 18 residues in the CDR3. Germline V gives CDR1 PRHDT, CDR2 FYEKMQ (reference sequence). The CDR3 DNA follows: TGTGCCAGCAGCTTAAGCCCGGACAGTGCAGCCTTCAATGAAAAACTGTTTTTT. The encoded protein is CASSLSPDSAAFNEKLFF.

This rearrangement joins TRBV2 to TRBJ1-4; the D gene is possibly TRBD1 (6 bases). The CDR3 consists of 14 residues. Germline CDR1 SNHLY, CDR2 FYNNEI. Trimming took off 8 bases at V and 5 bases at J, with 15 bases between the two ends. The CDR3 protein is CASRLTGQNEKLFF. The CDR3 DNA follows: TGTGCCAGCCGCCTGACAGGACAAAATGAAAAACTGTTTTTT.

This chain connects TRBV7-8 to TRBJ2-5, with 10 bases fitting TRBD2. V shed 5 bases and J 5 bases; nucleotides not matched to a gene: 14. The germline CDR1 and CDR2 sequences are SGHVS and FQNEAQ. The CDR3 covers 17 residues. The CDR3 protein is CASSQPSGGPTQETQYF. CDR3 nucleotide sequence: TGTGCCAGCAGCCAACCTAGCGGGGGCCCAACGCAGGAGACCCAGTACTTC. The full variable domain, in which reference TRBV7-8 and TRBJ2-5 provide the parts outside the CDR3, is GAGVSQSPRYKVAKRGQDVALRCDPISGHVSLFWYQQALGQGPEFLTYFQNEAQLDKSGLPSDRFFAERPEGSVSTLKIQRTQQEDSAVYLCASSQPSGGPTQETQYFGPGTRLLVL.

The chain uses TRBV7-3 and TRBJ1-2, with 7 positions matching TRBD1. After removal of 1 base from V and 8 bases from J, the junction contained 7 bases not matched to a gene. The CDR3 loop spans 14 amino acids. Germline loops: CDR1 SGHTA, CDR2 FQGTGA. The CDR3 sequence is CASSLMGQSEGYTF. The CDR3 coding sequence is TGTGCCAGCAGCTTAATGGGACAGTCGGAGGGCTACACCTTC.

V usage is TRBV12-3 or TRBV12-4 and J usage is TRBJ1-1; 7 bases line up with TRBD1. V dropped 8 bases and J dropped 4; count of bases not matched to a gene: 4. This CDR3 region has 12 residues. As DNA, the CDR3 is TGTGCCAGCTCGGGACAGCTCACTGAAGCTTTCTTT. Translating it yields CASSGQLTEAFF.

V gene TRBV19 combines with J gene TRBJ2-2, with D perhaps TRBD1 (5 bases). CDR3 length: 15 residues. Germline-derived CDR1 and CDR2 are LNHDA and SQIVND (reference sequence). The V gene lost 1 base and the J gene lost 3 bases, with 9 bases spanning the gap. The CDR3 bases are TGTGCCAGTAGTATAGGATCAGGGTACACCGGGGAGCTGTTTTTT. Its translation is CASSIGSGYTGELFF.

The chain uses TRBV7-6 and TRBJ2-1; 10 positions match TRBD2. The CDR3 is 17 amino acids. Trimming at V came to 5 bases and at J to 6 bases, leaving 13 bases not matched to a gene. The germline V gene has CDR1 SGHVS and CDR2 FNYEAQ. The CDR3 DNA sequence: TGTGCCAGCAGCCCCCAAACCACTAGCGGGGCGGGCAATGAGCAGTTCTTC. It yields the protein CASSPQTTSGAGNEQFF.

This chain joins TRBV6-6 and TRBJ1-2, with 7 nucleotides matching TRBD1. Per germline, CDR1 MNHNY and CDR2 SVGAGI (reference sequence). J gave up 4 bases and V 8 bases, and 7 bases lay outside the gene matches. CDR3 length: 13 amino acids. CDR3 residues: CASLPGQAYGYTF. CDR3 nucleotides: TGTGCCAGCTTGCCCGGACAGGCCTATGGCTACACCTTC.

The chain employs TRBV18 and TRBJ2-3, with TRBD2 matching 7 bases. The CDR3 runs to 15 residues. Trimming at V came to 4 bases and at J to 6 bases, leaving 10 bases not matched to a gene. The germline V gene encodes CDR1 KGHSH and CDR2 LQKENI. The chain's CDR3 is CASSQGRGTGDTQYF. For the CDR3, the DNA is TGTGCCAGCTCACAAGGGAGGGGAACCGGGGATACGCAGTATTTT.

This clone occurred a few times. DNA for the CDR3: TGTGCCAGTAGTATACAGGAAGGTTGGGCTACGCAGTATTTT. Encoded protein: CASSIQEGWATQYF. The chain has TRBV19 and TRBJ2-3; D ambiguous. The CDR3 loop spans 14 amino acids. The germline V gene has CDR1 LNHDA and CDR2 SQIVND (reference sequence). The V end was cut by 2 bases, the J end by 8 bases, with 14 bases between.

V is TRBV7-3 and J is TRBJ2-2; TRBD2 is a possible D gene (5 bases). V gave up 2 bases and J gave up 6 bases, with 10 bases separating them. The CDR3 runs 14 residues. Germline V gene data show CDR1 as SGHTA and CDR2 as FQGTGA. CDR3 residues: CASSLEGVAGELFF. Written as DNA, the CDR3 is TGTGCCAGCAGCTTAGAGGGCGTCGCCGGGGAGCTGTTTTTT.